The text below deals with one TCR beta chain. Germline values: CDR1 ENHRY, CDR2 SYGVKD. This CDR3 is built from 15 residues. V was trimmed by 2 bases and J by 4 bases, leaving 12 bases between them. The data originate from a study of T cell changes during pregnancy in multiple sclerosis. Repertoires were generated with immunoSEQ multiplex PCR, while TCRdb's copy carries only in-frame clones and drops some. The table includes around 56,000 clones, roughly nine tenths detected once. The sequence was collected from a female donor with multiple sclerosis, enrolled in a pregnancy study. The sequencing here drew on CD4+ T cells from peripheral blood mononuclear cells, taken in the third trimester of pregnancy. The rearrangement links TRBV10-3 to TRBJ1-5, with no clear D. The CDR3 bases are TGTGCCATCAGTGAGGAGGGCCCTGTTAATCAGCCCCAGCATTTT. It is translated as CAISEEGPVNQPQHF.